The source of this T cell receptor (beta chain) is a study of cytomegalovirus exposure and HLA in healthy donors (dated by TCRdb to 2016 to 2017). With respect to the entire study: According to a later analysis, one platform produced both the roughly 110 validation repertoires and the 666 repertoires of the first cohort. The study aimed to test whether cataloging public T cell receptors could reveal signatures of past pathogen exposure. Besides the first cohort of 666 subjects, a separate validation cohort made up of over 95 different subjects was used. To predict cytomegalovirus infection status, the study combined high-throughput TCR immunosequencing, statistical association of individual TCRs with disease status, and machine learning.

The donors were included in the validation cohort of around 120 subjects, a group kept apart from the roughly 680-subject first cohort. For this clone: Its antigen remains undetermined. Base quality data are lacking; no much larger clone is found one base away.

CDR1 and CDR2 are read off the germline V gene as MDHEN and SYDVKM. Its CDR3 holds 13 amino acids, cysteine through phenylalanine. This entry keeps only the CDR3 DNA: 39 bases, framed from base 1. From V the trimming removes 4 bases and from J it removes 7 bases, while the gene matches leave 1 base of the junction unaccounted for. Results the study describes overall, beyond this receptor: Most TCR sequences were observed very rarely across donors, whereas some public TCRs were present in many individuals. The classifier was reported to diagnose cytomegalovirus status with high specificity and sensitivity in both the original cohort and the validation cohort. All 120 or so repertoires were used to score co-occurrence in the validation cohort in a later analysis, because that analysis had no HLA typing for the cohort. A few of the identified cytomegalovirus-associated TCR beta chains were confirmed in vitro to be specific for cytomegalovirus antigens. The study gave a list of 150 to 200 TCR beta chains associated with cytomegalovirus. The authors suggested that the approach could potentially be generalized to other disease states and immunological phenotypes. Subsequent analysis determined that TCRs grouped into clusters in the first cohort also showed a tendency toward co-occurrence across the 90 to 150 validation repertoires, and 94% of cluster scores exceeded 0.

Libraries were prepared through the immunoSEQ multiplex PCR assay. The authors processed their data as follows. To diagnose cytomegalovirus status from the catalog of TCR beta chain sequences, a statistical classification framework was built. TCRdb's version of the immuneACCESS table is confined to in-frame rearrangements and falls short of the full clone set. An unresolved V gene accounts for under half of the shortfall where checked; the remainder is of unknown origin. The V and J calls and clone size are taken from that table; D and trimming were inferred from the DNA. The sample records hundreds of thousands of clones, 80% to 90% of which are singletons. The top ten clones comprise 0.83% of the sample.

The sample comprised PBMCs. The TCR sequence derives from a woman aged 18-35 years in good health and CMV-seronegative. Recombination joined TRBV28 with TRBJ2-1; 10 bases in the junction line up with TRBD1. Here is the DNA: TGTGCCAGCAGTTGGACAGGGGGTAATGAGCAGTTCTTC. It is translated as CASSWTGGNEQFF. Reference TRBV28 and TRBJ2-1 genes cover what lies past the CDR3, so the full variable domain is DVKVTQSSRYLVKRTGEKVFLECVQDMDHENMFWYRQDPGLGLRLIYFSYDVKMKEKGDIPEGYSVSREKKERFSLILESASTNQTSMYLCASSWTGGNEQFFGPGTRLTVL.